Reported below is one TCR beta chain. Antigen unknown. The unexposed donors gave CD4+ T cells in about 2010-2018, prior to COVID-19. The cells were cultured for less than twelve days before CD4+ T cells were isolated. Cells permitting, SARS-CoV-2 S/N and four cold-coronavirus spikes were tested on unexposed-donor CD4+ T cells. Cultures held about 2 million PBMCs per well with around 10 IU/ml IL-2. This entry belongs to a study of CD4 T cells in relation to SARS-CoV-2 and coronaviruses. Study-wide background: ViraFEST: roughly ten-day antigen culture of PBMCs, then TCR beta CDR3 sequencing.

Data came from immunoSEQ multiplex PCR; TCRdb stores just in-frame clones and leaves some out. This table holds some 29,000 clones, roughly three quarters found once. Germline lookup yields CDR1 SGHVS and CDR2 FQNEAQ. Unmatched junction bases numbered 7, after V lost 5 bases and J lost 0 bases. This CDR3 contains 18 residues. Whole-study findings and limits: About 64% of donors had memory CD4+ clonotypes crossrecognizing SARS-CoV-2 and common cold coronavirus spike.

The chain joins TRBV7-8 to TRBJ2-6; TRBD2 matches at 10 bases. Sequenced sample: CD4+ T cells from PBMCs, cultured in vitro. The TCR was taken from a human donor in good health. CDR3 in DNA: TGTGCCAGCAGCCTCTTAGCGGGAGGTCTCTCTGGGGCCAACGTCCTGACTTTC. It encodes CASSLLAGGLSGANVLTF.